Each of the 9 T cell receptor beta chains below was sequenced from the same sample in a study of blood T cell repertoires in COVID-19. Assay: immunoSEQ multiplex PCR; the TCRdb copy retains only in-frame clones and omits some. The top ten hold about 18% of the sample, which has about 92,000 clones, around 85% seen once. Input material: peripheral blood. The source is a woman aged 60-75 years with COVID-19, enrolled during active disease.

V is TRBV3-1 (or the pseudogene TRBV3-2) and J is TRBJ1-2; TRBD1 is a possible D gene (6 bases). The V end was cut by 0 bases, the J end by 4 bases, with 9 bases between. Germline V gene lookup returns CDR1 LGHDT and CDR2 YNNKEL (reference sequence). The CDR3 is 14 residues long. CDR3 nucleotides: TGTGCCAGCAGCCAAGACCCGACAGGCTATGGCTACACCTTC. Residues: CASSQDPTGYGYTF.

The chain links TRBV19 to TRBJ2-7; 8 nucleotides match TRBD2. The CDR3 has 14 amino acids. Germline lookup yields CDR1 LNHDA and CDR2 SQIVND (reference sequence). J gave up 6 bases and V 6 bases, and 10 bases lay outside the gene matches. The CDR3: CASRSGTSGGEQYF. The CDR3 DNA sequence: TGTGCCAGTAGATCCGGGACTAGTGGAGGCGAGCAGTACTTC.

This sequence joins TRBV6-2 or TRBV6-3 and TRBJ2-4, with 8 bases fitting TRBD2. CDR3 length equals 17 residues. Germline V CDR1 and CDR2: MNHEY, SVGEGT. Trimming at V came to 5 bases and at J to 1 base, leaving 10 bases not matched to a gene. The CDR3 is CASSTPGTSIAKNIQYF. CDR3 sequence (DNA): TGTGCCAGCAGTACCCCCGGGACTAGTATCGCCAAAAACATTCAGTACTTC.

The rearrangement links TRBV27 to TRBJ2-2; D is unclear. The germline gives CDR1 MNHEY, CDR2 SMNVEV (reference sequence). V was pared by 6 bases and J by 0 bases, with 8 bases between. This CDR3 comprises 14 residues. This CDR3 is CASRGSANTGELFF. The CDR3 region has the DNA TGTGCCAGCAGAGGCAGCGCGAACACCGGGGAGCTGTTTTTT.

The gene calls are TRBV19 and TRBJ2-2, with TRBD1 as a possible D gene (6 bases). The CDR3 length is 13 residues. Germline assignment: CDR1 LNHDA and CDR2 SQIVND (reference sequence). The ends were cut back, 7 bases at V and 0 bases at J, with 6 bases in the middle. CDR3 coding DNA: TGTGCCAGTAACAGGGCGAACACCGGGGAGCTGTTTTTT. Amino acid sequence: CASNRANTGELFF.

This clone was observed once. CDR3 nucleotide sequence: TGTGCCATCACCGGGGGGGCCGGGGAGACCCAGTACTTC. Its protein product is CAITGGAGETQYF. The chain recombines TRBV10-3 with TRBJ2-5; 8 positions match TRBD2. Losses at the gene ends were 7 bases for V and 5 bases for J; bases not matched to a gene: 6. Germline CDR1 ENHRY, CDR2 SYGVKD. The CDR3 spans 13 residues.

The chain links TRBV6-6 to TRBJ2-3, with 9 bases lining up with TRBD2. Germline loops: CDR1 MNHNY, CDR2 SVGAGI (reference sequence). This CDR3 comprises 14 residues. Trimming cost V 6 bases and J 3 bases; bases outside gene matches: 4. As DNA, the CDR3 is TGTGCCAGCAGAGCGGGGGGACCGACAGATACGCAGTATTTT. It encodes CASRAGGPTDTQYF.

The genes are TRBV10-1 and TRBJ2-7, with D tentatively TRBD2 (7 bases). This CDR3 spans 15 amino acids. CDR1 is WNHNN and CDR2 is SYGVQD in the germline V gene (reference sequence). Trimming took off 2 bases at V and 0 bases at J, with 11 bases between the two ends. The CDR3 bases are TGCGCCAGCAGTGAGGCGGGGGCGAGCTCCTACGAGCAGTACTTC. It specifies CASSEAGASSYEQYF.

The CDR3: CASSLGFSDRVNSPLHF. The CDR3 DNA sequence: TGCGCCAGCAGCTTGGGATTTTCCGACAGGGTTAATTCACCCCTCCACTTT. J is TRBJ1-6 and V is TRBV5-1; 7 bases match TRBD1. Germline V lookup: CDR1 SGHRS, CDR2 YFSETQ. This CDR3 spans 17 amino acids. V shed 0 bases, J shed 6 bases, and the junction held 9 bases outside the gene matches.